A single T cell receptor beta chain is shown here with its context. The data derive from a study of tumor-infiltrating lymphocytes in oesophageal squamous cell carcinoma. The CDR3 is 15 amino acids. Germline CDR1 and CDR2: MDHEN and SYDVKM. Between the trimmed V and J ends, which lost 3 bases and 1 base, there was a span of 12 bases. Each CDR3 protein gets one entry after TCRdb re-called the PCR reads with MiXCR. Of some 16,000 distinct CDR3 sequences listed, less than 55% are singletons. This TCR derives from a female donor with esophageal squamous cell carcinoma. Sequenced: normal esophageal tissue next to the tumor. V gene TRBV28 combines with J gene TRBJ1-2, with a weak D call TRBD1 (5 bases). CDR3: CASSLWQGINYGYTF. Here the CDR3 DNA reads TGTGCCAGCAGTTTGTGGCAGGGAATTAACTATGGCTACACCTTC.